These 2 T cell receptor beta chains originate from one sample sequenced in a study of response to subunit inactivated influenza vaccine. TCRdb reprocessed the RT-PCR reads via MiXCR and lists one record per CDR3 protein. The sample consists of about 830,000 distinct CDR3 sequences, 15% to 20% of them appearing once. The material sequenced was PBMCs from blood, taken more than 4 days after vaccination. The source of these receptors is a man aged 50-60 years who received an inactivated influenza vaccine.

The CDR3: CSVVGTSHEQFF. The CDR3 DNA reads TGCAGCGTTGTGGGGACTAGCCATGAGCAGTTCTTC. This chain uses TRBV29-1 with TRBJ2-1; 9 bases line up with TRBD2. CDR3 length: 12 amino acids. Germline CDR1 SQVTM, CDR2 ANQGSEA. Unmatched junction bases numbered 3, after V lost 4 bases and J lost 8 bases.

This clonotype turned up a few times. The chain uses TRBV7-2 and TRBJ2-7, with TRBD1 matching 8 bases. V lost 5 bases to trimming and J lost 1 base; unmatched junction nucleotides: 13. The CDR3 has 17 amino acids. Looked up from germline, CDR1 is SGHTA and CDR2 is FQGNSA. In nucleotides, the CDR3 is TGTGCCAGCAGCCCAGAGGGAACCGGGACAGGATCCTACGAGCAGTACTTC. Translated, it gives CASSPEGTGTGSYEQYF.